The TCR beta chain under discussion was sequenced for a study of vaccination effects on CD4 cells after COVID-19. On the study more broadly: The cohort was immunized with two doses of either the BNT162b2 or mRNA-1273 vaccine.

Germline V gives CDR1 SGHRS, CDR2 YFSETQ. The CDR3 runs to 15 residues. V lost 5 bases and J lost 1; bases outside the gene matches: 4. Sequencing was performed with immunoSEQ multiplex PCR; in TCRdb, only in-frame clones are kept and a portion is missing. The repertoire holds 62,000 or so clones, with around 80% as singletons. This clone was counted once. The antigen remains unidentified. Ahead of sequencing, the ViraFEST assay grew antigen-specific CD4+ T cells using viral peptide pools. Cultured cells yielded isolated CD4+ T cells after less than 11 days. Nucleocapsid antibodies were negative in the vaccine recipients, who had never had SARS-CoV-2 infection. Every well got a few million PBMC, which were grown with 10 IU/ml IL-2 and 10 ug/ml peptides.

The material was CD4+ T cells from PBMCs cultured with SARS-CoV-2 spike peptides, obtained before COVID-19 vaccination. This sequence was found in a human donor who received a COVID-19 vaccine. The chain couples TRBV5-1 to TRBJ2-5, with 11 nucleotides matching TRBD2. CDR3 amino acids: CASSPTSGVQETQYF. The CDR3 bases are TGCGCCAGCAGTCCGACTAGCGGGGTCCAAGAGACCCAGTACTTC.